Below are 27 T cell receptor beta chains sequenced from a single sample in a study of shared clonotypes between healthy human individuals. Naivety among CD8 cells was defined by CD45RO negativity and positive CCR7 selection, thereby excluding terminally differentiated effector memory CD45RA+ cells. Sequencing used immunoSEQ multiplex PCR; TCRdb keeps in-frame clones, though not all of them. Of over 750,000 clones listed, 96% are singletons. Sequencing was carried out using naive CD8+ T cells sorted from blood. Receptors were obtained from a man between 25 and 39 years old in good health.

The chain has TRBV13 and TRBJ2-1; D is perhaps TRBD2 (6 bases). Germline values: CDR1 PRHDT, CDR2 FYEKMQ (reference sequence). V gave up 1 base and J gave up 5 bases, with 6 bases separating them. The CDR3 runs 13 residues. CDR3 DNA: TGTGCCAGCAGCTTAGCGGGAGACAATGAGCAGTTCTTC. Residues: CASSLAGDNEQFF. The whole variable domain, filled in from reference TRBV13 and TRBJ2-1, reads AAGVIQSPRHLIKEKRETATLKCYPIPRHDTVYWYQQGPGQDPQFLISFYEKMQSDKGSIPDRFSAQQFSDYHSELNMSSLELGDSALYFCASSLAGDNEQFFGPGTRLTVL.

V and J are TRBV27 and TRBJ2-1; 8 positions agree with TRBD2. This CDR3 contains 15 residues. After removal of 8 bases from V and 2 bases from J, the junction contained 8 bases not matched to a gene. Per germline, CDR1 MNHEY and CDR2 SMNVEV (reference sequence). The CDR3 region is CASSPGGGPYNEQFF. The CDR3 DNA sequence: TGTGCCAGCTCGCCCGGCGGGGGGCCCTACAATGAGCAGTTCTTC.

The table lists this clone with a count of one. The gene calls are TRBV5-1 and TRBJ2-1; 9 positions agree with TRBD2. Germline values: CDR1 SGHRS, CDR2 YFSETQ. Trimming cost V 6 bases and J 4 bases; bases outside gene matches: 5. The CDR3 covers 14 residues. Written as DNA, the CDR3 is TGCGCCAGCACGCTAGCGGGACCTTACAATGAGCAGTTCTTC. This gives the protein CASTLAGPYNEQFF.

The gene calls are TRBV4-1 and TRBJ1-2; no firm D call. CDR3 size: 17 residues. Trimming pared 1 base from V and 3 bases from J, leaving 18 bases between. Germline loops: CDR1 MGHRA, CDR2 YSYEKL. CDR3 protein: CASSQVISLRDDYGYTF. In DNA, the CDR3 is TGCGCCAGCAGCCAAGTAATTTCTTTGAGGGATGACTATGGCTACACCTTC.

The rearrangement joins TRBV28 to TRBJ1-2; D is unresolved. The germline gives CDR1 MDHEN, CDR2 SYDVKM. The germline V and J ends were trimmed by 4 bases and 3 bases, with 9 bases remaining between them. This CDR3 has 13 amino acids. CDR3 residues: CASSSSEYYGYTF. The CDR3 DNA reads TGTGCCAGCAGTTCGTCAGAATACTATGGCTACACCTTC.

J is TRBJ2-6 and V is TRBV18; either TRBD1 or TRBD2 may supply D (5 bases each). CDR1 is KGHSH, CDR2 LQKENI, per germline. The CDR3 loop spans 17 amino acids. The V gene lost 0 bases and the J gene lost 0 bases, with 9 bases spanning the gap. For the CDR3, the DNA is TGTGCCAGCTCACCACCCTGGGACCTCTCTGGGGCCAACGTCCTGACTTTC. It translates to CASSPPWDLSGANVLTF.

This sequence joins TRBV27 and TRBJ2-3; a weak D match, TRBD2 (5 bases). Trimming removed 7 bases from V and 2 bases from J, with 19 bases in between. Germline loops: CDR1 MNHEY, CDR2 SMNVEV (reference sequence). CDR3 length equals 16 residues. The DNA for the CDR3 is TGTGCCAGCAAAGTGGTGGGAGAGGATGTCACAGATACGCAGTATTTT. It yields the protein CASKVVGEDVTDTQYF.

Turning to this clone: The identical CDR3 is also encoded by other nucleotide sequences in the sample. V usage is TRBV25-1 and J usage is TRBJ2-3; D call uncertain. CDR1 and CDR2 (germline): MGHDK, SYGVNS. The CDR3 is 12 residues long. Trimming pared 1 base from V and 6 bases from J, leaving 5 bases between. In DNA form, the CDR3 reads TGTGCCAGCAGTGAATCAGGTGATACGCAGTATTTT. Residues: CASSESGDTQYF.

The chain couples TRBV15 to TRBJ2-2, with TRBD1 matching 8 bases. Germline assignment: CDR1 LNHNV and CDR2 YYDKDF (reference sequence). This CDR3 region has 13 residues. The V and J ends lost 6 bases and 5 bases, in that order; junction bases with no gene match: 2. CDR3 bases: TGTGCCACCAGGCGGGACAGGACCGGGGAGCTGTTTTTT. Translated: CATRRDRTGELFF.

V is TRBV5-6 and J is TRBJ1-5; 7 nucleotides agree with TRBD1. CDR1 and CDR2 (germline): SGHDT, YYEEEE. CDR3 size: 14 residues. The ends lost 1 base at V and 4 bases at J; junction bases unmatched: 2. Written as DNA, the CDR3 is TGTGCCAGCAGCTTGCAGGGGGGGAATCAGCCCCAGCATTTT. It is translated as CASSLQGGNQPQHF.

This rearrangement joins TRBV7-9 to TRBJ1-1, with 9 bases identical to TRBD1. V shed 2 bases and J 6 bases; nucleotides not matched to a gene: 7. The CDR3 extends over 15 amino acids. Germline V gene lookup returns CDR1 SEHNR and CDR2 FQNEAQ (reference sequence). CDR3 in DNA: TGTGCCAGCAGCTTATGGACAGGGGATGTGGCTGAAGCTTTCTTT. This gives the protein CASSLWTGDVAEAFF.

The chain joins TRBV28 to TRBJ2-7, with 10 bases aligning to TRBD1. The V gene's germline CDR1 is MDHEN and CDR2 SYDVKM. Germline trimming cut 3 bases from V and 7 bases from J; bases unmatched to any gene: 3. The CDR3 extends over 13 amino acids. In DNA form, the CDR3 reads TGTGCCAGCAGTTTCGGGGACAGGGGTGAGCAGTACTTC. Amino acids: CASSFGDRGEQYF.

This chain uses TRBV6-5 with TRBJ2-7; 9 bases line up with TRBD2. This CDR3 has 15 residues. The V segment lost 4 bases and the J segment 4 bases; nucleotides outside the gene matches: 8. Germline lookup yields CDR1 MNHEY and CDR2 SVGAGI. The CDR3 nucleotides are TGTGCCAGCAGTTTGGGTGCGGGAGGGGGATACGAGCAGTACTTC. It is translated as CASSLGAGGGYEQYF.

Points on this clone: Distinct nucleotide sequences in the sample also encode this CDR3. The chain employs TRBV27 and TRBJ1-1; D is unresolved. The germline gives CDR1 MNHEY, CDR2 SMNVEV (reference sequence). The CDR3 extends over 14 amino acids. V was clipped by 3 bases and J by 1 base, with 9 bases between them. CDR3 coding DNA: TGTGCCAGCAGTTTGGCGGGAGGGAACACTGAAGCTTTCTTT. The encoded protein is CASSLAGGNTEAFF.

This clone has only one observation. The chain carries TRBV7-9 and TRBJ1-2, with D possibly matching TRBD1 (6 bases). There are 18 residues in the CDR3. Between the trimmed V and J ends, which lost 4 bases and 4 bases, there was a span of 25 bases. In germline, CDR1 is SEHNR, CDR2 FQNEAQ (reference sequence). DNA of the CDR3: TGTGCCAGCAGCTCCCCCCCCCTCGACAGGAATGAACTCTATGGCTACACCTTC. It encodes CASSSPPLDRNELYGYTF.

The chain recombines TRBV29-1 with TRBJ1-1; D is unresolved. V was pared by 5 bases and J by 1 base, with 8 bases between. The CDR3 spans 12 residues. CDR1 is SQVTM, CDR2 ANQGSEA, per germline. CDR3 DNA sequence: TGCAGCGTTCGGACGCAGAACACTGAAGCTTTCTTT. This sequence encodes CSVRTQNTEAFF.

The CDR3 region is CASSPREGEDEQYF. The CDR3 bases are TGTGCCAGCAGCCCCCGAGAAGGGGAAGACGAGCAGTACTTC. The chain combines TRBV7-8 with TRBJ2-7, with D perhaps matching TRBD1 (5 bases). This CDR3 comprises 14 residues. Trimming cost V 5 bases and J 5 bases, with 16 bases left between them. Germline V gene sequence: CDR1 SGHVS, CDR2 FQNEAQ. The entire variable domain, with the rest obtained from reference TRBV7-8 and TRBJ2-7, is as follows: GAGVSQSPRYKVAKRGQDVALRCDPISGHVSLFWYQQALGQGPEFLTYFQNEAQLDKSGLPSDRFFAERPEGSVSTLKIQRTQQEDSAVYLCASSPREGEDEQYFGPGTRLTVT.

This clone was detected a few times. This sample also contains other DNA sequences that code for the same CDR3. The genes are TRBV29-1 and TRBJ2-1; TRBD2 agrees at 7 bases. Germline-derived CDR1 and CDR2 are SQVTM and ANQGSEA. J was trimmed by 5 bases and V by 6 bases; bases with no gene match: 7. This CDR3 has 13 amino acids. DNA for the CDR3: TGCAGCGTGGACCGGGACTACAACAATGAGCAGTTCTTC. Translated: CSVDRDYNNEQFF.

V usage is TRBV6-6 and J usage is TRBJ2-3, with 9 bases identical to TRBD2. The trim removed 5 bases at V and 1 base at J, leaving 4 bases unmatched. The germline V gene has CDR1 MNHNY and CDR2 SVGAGI (reference sequence). CDR3 length: 15 amino acids. CDR3 protein: CASSKSSGGTDTQYF. CDR3 DNA: TGTGCCAGCAGTAAATCTAGCGGGGGCACAGATACGCAGTATTTT.

V usage is TRBV6-5 and J usage is TRBJ2-5; TRBD1 matches at 7 bases. V lost 1 base, J lost 4 bases, and 6 bases stayed unmatched. This CDR3 has 15 amino acids. Germline loops: CDR1 MNHEY, CDR2 SVGAGI. The CDR3 sequence: CASSYFSGGVETQYF. The DNA for the CDR3 is TGTGCCAGCAGTTACTTTTCAGGGGGTGTAGAGACCCAGTACTTC.

The chain carries TRBV11-2 and TRBJ2-1; weak D call: TRBD2 (7 bases). V gave up 3 bases and J gave up 9 bases, with 24 bases separating them. This CDR3 region has 17 residues. The germline gives CDR1 SGHAT, CDR2 FQNNGV. The CDR3 region is CASSLDSREAGVIEQFF. The CDR3 DNA reads TGTGCCAGCAGCTTGGACAGCCGGGAGGCGGGAGTCATTGAGCAGTTCTTC.

The rearrangement joins TRBV5-4 to TRBJ1-2, with D uncertain. The CDR3 extends over 12 amino acids. The germline V and J ends were trimmed by 1 base and 4 bases, with 5 bases remaining between them. The germline gives CDR1 SGHNT, CDR2 YYREEE (reference sequence). This CDR3 reads CASSLPGYGYTF. The DNA for the CDR3 is TGTGCCAGCAGCTTGCCAGGCTATGGCTACACCTTC. Looking up the rest from reference TRBV5-4 and TRBJ1-2 gives the full variable domain: ETGVTQSPTHLIKTRGQQVTLRCSSQSGHNTVSWYQQALGQGPQFIFQYYREEENGRGNFPPRFSGLQFPNYSSELNVNALELDDSALYLCASSLPGYGYTFGSGTRLTVV.

Here the CDR3 reads CASSLHSYFGYTF. DNA for the CDR3: TGTGCCAGCAGCCTACATAGCTATTTTGGCTACACCTTC. The chain has TRBV11-2 and TRBJ1-2; D is ambiguous. The CDR3 spans 13 residues. CDR1 is SGHAT and CDR2 is FQNNGV in the germline V gene. V lost 5 bases to trimming and J lost 7 bases, with 14 bases between them. Full variable domain (rest looked up from reference TRBV11-2 and TRBJ1-2): EAGVAQSPRYKIIEKRQSVAFWCNPISGHATLYWYQQILGQGPKLLIQFQNNGVVDDSQLPKDRFSAERLKGVDSTLKIQPAKLEDSAVYLCASSLHSYFGYTFGSGTRLTVV.

The chain combines TRBV6-5 with TRBJ2-1, with 7 bases identical to TRBD2. V gave up 6 bases and J gave up 7 bases; unmatched junction bases: 3. Germline lookup yields CDR1 MNHEY and CDR2 SVGAGI. The CDR3 is made up of 12 amino acids. For the CDR3, the DNA is TGTGCCAGCAGACGGGGAGGGAATGAGCAGTTCTTC. Translated: CASRRGGNEQFF.

This clone showed up just once. The chain employs TRBV4-3 and TRBJ2-2; 10 bases line up with TRBD1. V lost 3 bases and J lost 7; bases outside the gene matches: 8. Per the germline V gene, CDR1 is LGHNA and CDR2 is YSLEER. This CDR3 region has 16 residues. The DNA for the CDR3 is TGCGCCAGCAGCCATCCCGGTGACAGGGGGCGCGGGGAGCTGTTTTTT. Translating gives CASSHPGDRGRGELFF.

The chain joins TRBV4-1 to TRBJ2-1; unclear D gene. CDR1 and CDR2 (germline): MGHRA, YSYEKL. The germline V and J ends were trimmed by 2 bases and 8 bases, with 10 bases remaining between them. The CDR3 extends over 13 amino acids. Here the CDR3 reads CASSQIISDEQFF. The CDR3 region has the DNA TGCGCCAGCAGCCAAATTATCTCGGATGAGCAGTTCTTC.

The CDR3 sequence: CASSSTMASGRANGELFF. The CDR3 region has the DNA TGTGCCAGCAGTTCCACAATGGCGAGCGGGAGGGCGAACGGGGAGCTGTTTTTT. The V call is TRBV27, the J call TRBJ2-2; 10 bases fit TRBD2. The CDR3 runs to 18 residues. Germline CDR1 MNHEY, CDR2 SMNVEV (reference sequence). The V gene end was trimmed by 4 bases and the J gene end by 7 bases; junction bases not matched to a gene: 15.